These 26 T cell receptor beta chains originate from one sample sequenced in a study of brain T cells in children with intractable seizures. Only in-frame clones appear in the TCRdb table, and some are missing; sequencing was by immunoSEQ multiplex PCR. Seen here are under 150,000 clones, under 95% observed once, and the top ten hold about 3.8%. Specimen: peripheral blood, collected at surgery. Receptors originate from a boy in the first two years of life with hemimegalencephaly and intractable seizures.

V gene TRBV19 combines with J gene TRBJ2-2; no reliable D call. The CDR3 is 16 amino acids. The germline V and J ends were trimmed by 3 bases and 1 base, with 12 bases remaining between them. The germline V gene has CDR1 LNHDA and CDR2 SQIVND (reference sequence). The CDR3: CASSILDLWNTGELFF. In DNA, the CDR3 is TGTGCCAGTAGTATTCTGGACCTTTGGAACACCGGGGAGCTGTTTTTT.

The chain is built from TRBV13 and TRBJ2-7; TRBD2 matches at 9 bases. Germline assignment: CDR1 PRHDT and CDR2 FYEKMQ (reference sequence). The CDR3 has 18 amino acids. Trimming at V came to 5 bases and at J to 0 bases, leaving 14 bases not matched to a gene. This chain's CDR3 is CASSLDFCGRESSYEQYF. CDR3 nucleotides: TGTGCCAGCAGCCTCGACTTTTGCGGGAGGGAATCCTCCTACGAGCAGTACTTC.

The J gene is TRBJ1-3, the V gene TRBV5-6, with TRBD1 matching 9 bases. Germline trimming cut 5 bases from V and 0 bases from J; bases unmatched to any gene: 6. The germline V gene encodes CDR1 SGHDT and CDR2 YYEEEE. The CDR3 runs to 16 residues. CDR3 nucleotide sequence: TGTGCCAGCAGTCTGACAGGGGGGTCCTCTGGAAACACCATATATTTT. Protein sequence: CASSLTGGSSGNTIYF.

V gene TRBV10-2 combines with J gene TRBJ1-5; 7 bases map to TRBD1. Per the germline V gene, CDR1 is WSHSY and CDR2 is SAAADI. The trim removed 4 bases at V and 7 bases at J, leaving 13 bases unmatched. This CDR3 comprises 16 residues. CDR3 DNA: TGCGCCAGCAGTGTTAGGGGGGGGAGGGGGCGACAGCCCCAGCATTTT. It is translated as CASSVRGGRGRQPQHF.

DNA of the CDR3: TGTGCCACCAGCAGAGTAGAGGGGTCGGATACGCAGTATTTT. Residues: CATSRVEGSDTQYF. The chain is built from TRBV15 and TRBJ2-3, with D perhaps being TRBD1 or TRBD2 (5 bases each). CDR1 is LNHNV, CDR2 YYDKDF, per germline (reference sequence). The CDR3 extends over 14 amino acids. Trimming took 1 base from V and 6 from J, leaving 11 bases between them. Full variable domain (outside the CDR3, taken from reference TRBV15 and TRBJ2-3): DAMVIQNPRYQVTQFGKPVTLSCSQTLNHNVMYWYQQKSSQAPKLLFHYYDKDFNNEADTPDNFQSRRPNTSFCFLDIRSPGLGDTAMYLCATSRVEGSDTQYFGPGTRLTVL.

This chain links TRBV6-1 with TRBJ1-2; TRBD1 is a possible D gene (6 bases). CDR1 is MNHNS and CDR2 is SASEGT in the germline V gene. The CDR3 length is 14 residues. The germline V and J ends were trimmed by 0 bases and 4 bases, with 9 bases remaining between them. The CDR3 DNA is TGTGCCAGCAGTGAAGCGGGGGCCCTCTATGGCTACACCTTC. Amino acids: CASSEAGALYGYTF.

CDR3 in DNA: TGTGCCAGCAGCCCTTCTAGCGGGCTTAGCTCCTACGAGCAGTACTTC. Amino acid sequence: CASSPSSGLSSYEQYF. The rearrangement joins TRBV4-2 to TRBJ2-7; 8 bases are a match to TRBD2. The CDR3 contains 16 residues. Unmatched junction bases numbered 8, after V lost 4 bases and J lost 0 bases. Germline V gives CDR1 LGHNA, CDR2 YNFKEQ.

V is TRBV5-1 and J is TRBJ2-1; 10 nucleotides agree with TRBD2. In germline, CDR1 is SGHRS, CDR2 YFSETQ. CDR3 length: 17 amino acids. The trim removed 4 bases at V and 4 bases at J, leaving 11 bases unmatched. The CDR3 loop is CASSPLVTSGDYNEQFF. The CDR3 DNA reads as TGCGCCAGCAGCCCGCTCGTAACTAGCGGGGATTACAATGAGCAGTTCTTC. Full variable domain (remainder filled in from reference TRBV5-1 and TRBJ2-1): KAGVTQTPRYLIKTRGQQVTLSCSPISGHRSVSWYQQTPGQGLQFLFEYFSETQRNKGNFPGRFSGRQFSNSRSEMNVSTLELGDSALYLCASSPLVTSGDYNEQFFGPGTRLTVL.

The gene calls are TRBV7-9 and TRBJ1-1; maybe TRBD1 (6 bases). The CDR3 extends over 13 amino acids. CDR1 is SEHNR, CDR2 FQNEAQ, per germline (reference sequence). The V and J ends lost 5 bases and 5 bases respectively, with 12 bases between them. CDR3 nucleotides: TGTGCCAGCAGCCCACAAGGGGGGACTGAAGCTTTCTTT. This gives the protein CASSPQGGTEAFF.

This sequence joins TRBV5-1 and TRBJ2-7; TRBD2 matches at 13 bases. Germline-derived CDR1 and CDR2 are SGHRS and YFSETQ. J lost 2 bases, V lost 4 bases, and 3 bases had no gene match. CDR3 size: 15 residues. The CDR3 here is CASSRTSGGTYEQYF. CDR3 sequence (DNA): TGCGCCAGCAGCAGGACTAGCGGGGGAACCTACGAGCAGTACTTC.

The chain combines TRBV28 with TRBJ1-1; the D is unclear. This CDR3 is 14 amino acids long. Germline lookup yields CDR1 MDHEN and CDR2 SYDVKM. The V and J ends lost 5 bases and 1 base respectively, with 11 bases between them. CDR3 sequence (DNA): TGTGCCAGCAGTATACGTTGGCGGAACACTGAAGCTTTCTTT. Translated: CASSIRWRNTEAFF.

The CDR3 DNA follows: TGTGCCAGCTACGGACCGTTGAACACTGAAGCTTTCTTT. Translating it yields CASYGPLNTEAFF. The rearrangement links TRBV28 to TRBJ1-1, with D unclear. Trimming left V 8 bases short and J 0 bases short, with 10 bases between. This CDR3 has 13 amino acids. CDR1 and CDR2 from the germline V gene are MDHEN and SYDVKM.

The J gene is TRBJ1-2, the V gene TRBV19; 7 nucleotides match TRBD1. The V segment lost 5 bases and the J segment 4 bases; nucleotides outside the gene matches: 16. Germline CDR1 and CDR2: LNHDA and SQIVND (reference sequence). The CDR3 has 17 amino acids. CDR3 residues: CASSQTGGDSITYGYTF. In DNA form, the CDR3 reads TGTGCCAGTAGTCAAACAGGAGGGGACAGCATTACCTATGGCTACACCTTC.

This clone was seen once. The J gene is TRBJ2-1, the V gene TRBV7-2; 7 bases line up with TRBD2. This CDR3 has 14 residues. Germline lookup yields CDR1 SGHTA and CDR2 FQGNSA. V gave up 3 bases and J gave up 3 bases; unmatched junction bases: 2. The CDR3 DNA reads TGTGCCAGCAGCTTGGCGGGAGACTACAATGAGCAGTTCTTC. It yields the protein CASSLAGDYNEQFF.

The gene calls are TRBV10-2 and TRBJ1-5, with TRBD1 identical over 7 bases. This CDR3 comprises 15 residues. The junction had 12 bases not matched to a gene; V was cut back by 6 bases and J by 7 bases. CDR1 is WSHSY and CDR2 is SAAADI in the germline V gene. The CDR3 DNA follows: TGCGCCAGCAGCGACAGGGAGCCCCGGGGACAGCCCCAGCATTTT. Protein: CASSDREPRGQPQHF.

The CDR3 sequence is CASSESSLGGEQYF. The CDR3 DNA reads TGTGCCAGCAGTGAGAGCAGCCTGGGGGGGGAGCAGTACTTC. The V and J genes are TRBV2 and TRBJ2-7; TRBD2 matches at 7 bases. J gave up 7 bases and V 3 bases, and 9 bases lay outside the gene matches. This CDR3 spans 14 amino acids. Per the germline V gene, CDR1 is SNHLY and CDR2 is FYNNEI. Full variable domain (missing parts from reference TRBV2 and TRBJ2-7): EPEVTQTPSHQVTQMGQEVILRCVPISNHLYFYWYRQILGQKVEFLVSFYNNEISEKSEIFDDQFSVERPDGSNFTLKIRSTKLEDSAMYFCASSESSLGGEQYFGPGTRLTVT.

This clone has a handful of counts. The chain is built from TRBV6-4 and TRBJ2-1; D unresolved. V was shortened by 3 bases and J by 5 bases, with 8 bases between the two germline ends. CDR3 size: 13 residues. CDR1 and CDR2 (germline): MRHNA, SNTAGT. CDR3 loop: CASSDSDHNEQFF. The CDR3 coding sequence is TGTGCCAGCAGTGATTCGGACCACAATGAGCAGTTCTTC.

The chain combines TRBV7-9 with TRBJ2-3; 8 bases line up with TRBD1. V gave up 5 bases and J gave up 8 bases; unmatched junction bases: 12. Germline V gene sequence: CDR1 SEHNR, CDR2 FQNEAQ (reference sequence). This CDR3 has 15 amino acids. In nucleotides, the CDR3 is TGTGCCAGCAGCGATTCGACAGGGGATTATGGTACGCAGTATTTT. This gives the protein CASSDSTGDYGTQYF.

CDR3 bases: TGTGCCAGCAGTGTAGGGACTAGCGGGAGGTTTAGCACAGATACGCAGTATTTT. It is translated as CASSVGTSGRFSTDTQYF. The rearrangement joins TRBV27 to TRBJ2-3, with 15 positions matching TRBD2. Trimming at V came to 5 bases and at J to 0 bases, leaving 6 bases not matched to a gene. The CDR3 is made up of 18 amino acids. The germline V gene encodes CDR1 MNHEY and CDR2 SMNVEV (reference sequence).

V gene TRBV9 combines with J gene TRBJ2-2; D unclear. The V end lost 0 bases, the J end lost 4 bases, and 13 bases lay between the germline ends. There are 16 residues in the CDR3. Germline V lookup: CDR1 SGDLS, CDR2 YYNGEE. The CDR3 sequence is CASSVGPELSTGELFF. The CDR3 bases are TGTGCCAGCAGCGTAGGTCCTGAACTGAGCACCGGGGAGCTGTTTTTT. Drawing the rest from reference TRBV9 and TRBJ2-2, the complete variable domain is DSGVTQTPKHLITATGQRVTLRCSPRSGDLSVYWYQQSLDQGLQFLIQYYNGEERAKGNILERFSAQQFPDLHSELNLSSLELGDSALYFCASSVGPELSTGELFFGEGSRLTVL.

This chain links TRBV19 with TRBJ1-1; D is unresolved. V gave up 3 bases and J gave up 0 bases, with 8 bases separating them. The CDR3 covers 14 residues. The germline gives CDR1 LNHDA, CDR2 SQIVND (reference sequence). Here the CDR3 reads CASSIDPLNTEAFF. The CDR3 bases are TGTGCCAGTAGTATTGACCCCCTGAACACTGAAGCTTTCTTT.

The gene calls are TRBV3-1 (or the pseudogene TRBV3-2) and TRBJ2-1; 11 nucleotides line up with TRBD2. The trim removed 1 base at V and 7 bases at J, leaving 6 bases unmatched. The germline V gene has CDR1 LGHDT and CDR2 YNNKEL (reference sequence). The CDR3 covers 16 residues. The DNA of the CDR3 is TGTGCCAGCAGCCAAGTTGGGCTAGCGGGAGGAAATGAGCAGTTCTTC. Translating it yields CASSQVGLAGGNEQFF.

The J gene is TRBJ2-7, the V gene TRBV5-8; 9 positions agree with TRBD2. The V segment lost 4 bases and the J segment 2 bases; nucleotides outside the gene matches: 4. The CDR3 consists of 14 residues. CDR1 SGHTS and CDR2 YDEGEE come from the germline V gene. Here the CDR3 DNA reads TGTGCCAGCAGCCCTAGCGGGACGCCCTACGAGCAGTACTTC. This encodes CASSPSGTPYEQYF.

The chain has TRBV4-1 and TRBJ1-3; TRBD1 agrees at 7 bases. CDR3 length: 17 amino acids. Trimming cost V 0 bases and J 0 bases; bases outside gene matches: 5. Germline V gene sequence: CDR1 MGHRA, CDR2 YSYEKL. The DNA for the CDR3 is TGCGCCAGCAGCCAAGAGCGGGACAGCCACTCTGGAAACACCATATATTTT. This translates into CASSQERDSHSGNTIYF.

This clone was seen a handful of times. The rearrangement joins TRBV27 to TRBJ1-6; 10 bases line up with TRBD1. The trim removed 8 bases at V and 6 bases at J, leaving 10 bases unmatched. The CDR3 runs to 16 residues. From germline, CDR1 is MNHEY and CDR2 SMNVEV (reference sequence). CDR3 sequence: CASRPRQGAGNSPLHF. In nucleotides, the CDR3 is TGTGCCAGCCGACCTAGACAGGGGGCTGGTAATTCACCCCTCCACTTT.

The chain employs TRBV5-1 and TRBJ2-5; D is possibly TRBD1 (5 bases). This CDR3 is built from 15 residues. Germline values: CDR1 SGHRS, CDR2 YFSETQ. V was pared by 4 bases and J by 4 bases, with 17 bases between. The CDR3 DNA reads as TGCGCCAGCAGCCCTACAGACAGTTCGTTAGAGACCCAGTACTTC. It is translated as CASSPTDSSLETQYF. Filled out from reference TRBV5-1 and TRBJ2-5, the complete variable domain reads KAGVTQTPRYLIKTRGQQVTLSCSPISGHRSVSWYQQTPGQGLQFLFEYFSETQRNKGNFPGRFSGRQFSNSRSEMNVSTLELGDSALYLCASSPTDSSLETQYFGPGTRLLVL.